This TCR beta chain is from a study of PD-1 blockade in classical Hodgkin lymphoma. General study points: Compared with baseline, CD4+ but not CD8+ TCR diversity had risen significantly by C4D1. The study found complete responders had baseline diversity similar to newly diagnosed patients.

Stated time point: cycle 4 day 1 (C4D1), after six to seven weeks of nivolumab. Each patient experienced a relapse that followed autologous stem cell transplantation, and brentuximab vedotin exposure varied. The CDR3 is made up of 12 amino acids. V was shortened by 3 bases and J by 5 bases, with 6 bases between the two germline ends. CDR1 SGDLS and CDR2 YYNGEE come from the germline V gene. Profiled with immunoSEQ multiplex PCR; TCRdb holds only in-frame clones, not every one. The data contain nearly 20,000 clones, approximately 76% of them singletons. The table lists this clone with a few counts. No antigen is known for it.

The input for sequencing was peripheral blood mononuclear cells (PBMCs), taken before the fourth cycle of nivolumab. The chain recombines TRBV9 with TRBJ1-3; weak D call: TRBD1 (6 bases). This clonotype originated in a human donor with classical Hodgkin lymphoma. CDR3 residues: CASSGDRNTIYF. CDR3 coding DNA: TGTGCCAGCAGCGGGGACAGAAACACCATATATTTT.